The rows below give T cell receptor beta chains drawn from one sample of a study of CD4 T cells in relation to SARS-CoV-2 and coronaviruses. Some clones are missing from TCRdb's copy, which holds only in-frame ones; the method was immunoSEQ multiplex PCR. The sample shows 43,000 or so clones, roughly 87% of them seen only once. Their specific antigens are unknown. The sequenced sample was naive CD4+ T cells from PBMCs, cultured in vitro. These receptors were collected from an adult with COVID-19. Each CDR3 is given with its conserved first and last residue. D genes are given only for firm matches. Not all rows give a size; the values are once, few, many and, for expanded clones, a class.

D gene: -
V gene: TRBV3-1/TRBV3-2
J gene: TRBJ2-1
clone size: -
CDR3 protein: CASSLTTGGQFF
CDR3 DNA: TGTGCCAGCAGCCTAACAACGGGTGGGCAGTTCTTC

D gene: -
V gene: TRBV13
J gene: TRBJ2-7
clone size: -
CDR3 protein: CASSLGLRTTYEQYF
CDR3 DNA: TGTGCCAGCAGCTTAGGCCTCCGGACTACCTACGAGCAGTACTTC

D gene: TRBD2
V gene: TRBV3-1/TRBV3-2
J gene: TRBJ2-2
clone size: -
CDR3 protein: CASSQPQRESPGELFF
CDR3 DNA: TGTGCCAGCAGCCAACCCCAGCGGGAGTCTCCCGGGGAGCTGTTTTTT

D gene: -
V gene: TRBV14
J gene: TRBJ2-7
clone size: -
CDR3 protein: CASSHPAGTTEQYF
CDR3 DNA: TGTGCCAGCAGCCACCCAGCGGGTACTACGGAGCAGTACTTC

D gene: -
V gene: TRBV4-1
J gene: TRBJ2-7
clone size: once
CDR3 protein: CASSQDVGFRKPDYEQYF
CDR3 DNA: TGCGCCAGCAGCCAAGATGTCGGATTTCGGAAACCCGACTACGAGCAGTACTTC

D gene: -
V gene: TRBV27
J gene: TRBJ2-5
clone size: -
CDR3 protein: CASSHDLTETQYF
CDR3 DNA: TGTGCCAGCAGTCACGACCTAACGGAGACCCAGTACTTC

D gene: TRBD2
V gene: TRBV4-2
J gene: TRBJ2-3
clone size: few
CDR3 protein: CASSTPTSGSTDTQYF
CDR3 DNA: TGTGCCAGCAGCACTCCGACTAGCGGAAGCACAGATACGCAGTATTTT

D gene: -
V gene: TRBV28
J gene: TRBJ2-3
clone size: once
CDR3 protein: CASSNRELIDTQYF
CDR3 DNA: TGTGCCAGCAGCAACCGGGAGCTTATAGATACGCAGTATTTT

D gene: -
V gene: TRBV2
J gene: TRBJ2-3
clone size: -
CDR3 protein: CASSPFPDTQYF
CDR3 DNA: TGTGCCAGCAGCCCTTTCCCAGATACGCAGTATTTT

D gene: -
V gene: TRBV25-1
J gene: TRBJ1-2
clone size: -
CDR3 protein: CASSESGRLGGYTF
CDR3 DNA: TGTGCCAGCAGTGAATCAGGGCGCCTAGGGGGCTACACCTTC

D gene: TRBD1
V gene: TRBV6-5
J gene: TRBJ1-5
clone size: -
CDR3 protein: CASSRTGGGQPQHF
CDR3 DNA: TGTGCCAGCAGTCGAACAGGGGGCGGACAGCCCCAGCATTTT

D gene: -
V gene: TRBV19
J gene: TRBJ2-1
clone size: -
CDR3 protein: CASSSREYNEQFF
CDR3 DNA: TGTGCCAGTAGTAGCAGGGAATACAATGAGCAGTTCTTC

D gene: TRBD2
V gene: TRBV2
J gene: TRBJ2-7
clone size: -
CDR3 protein: CASSERQVLAGVSYEQYF
CDR3 DNA: TGTGCCAGCAGTGAAAGACAGGTTCTAGCGGGAGTCTCCTACGAGCAGTACTTC

D gene: TRBD2
V gene: TRBV11-2
J gene: TRBJ2-5
clone size: -
CDR3 protein: CASRLAGGKETQYF
CDR3 DNA: TGTGCCAGCAGATTAGCGGGAGGGAAGGAGACCCAGTACTTC

D gene: -
V gene: TRBV6-5
J gene: TRBJ1-6
clone size: few
CDR3 protein: CASSYRGSNSPLHF
CDR3 DNA: TGTGCCAGCAGTTACAGGGGTTCCAATTCACCCCTCCACTTT

D gene: -
V gene: TRBV19
J gene: TRBJ1-3
clone size: -
CDR3 protein: CASSIQGSSGNTIYF
CDR3 DNA: TGTGCCAGTAGTATACAGGGAAGCTCTGGAAACACCATATATTTT

D gene: TRBD2
V gene: TRBV7-2
J gene: TRBJ2-1
clone size: -
CDR3 protein: CASSLVVSASGQSNEQFF
CDR3 DNA: TGTGCCAGCAGCTTAGTCGTGTCGGCTAGCGGGCAGTCGAATGAGCAGTTCTTC

D gene: TRBD2
V gene: TRBV19
J gene: TRBJ2-2
clone size: -
CDR3 protein: CASSILGLAGNTGELFF
CDR3 DNA: TGTGCCAGTAGTATCCTCGGACTAGCGGGAAACACCGGGGAGCTGTTTTTT

D gene: -
V gene: TRBV5-1
J gene: TRBJ1-1
clone size: -
CDR3 protein: CASSGGRDVSEAFF
CDR3 DNA: TGCGCCAGCAGCGGAGGTAGGGACGTATCTGAAGCTTTCTTT

D gene: -
V gene: TRBV6-2/TRBV6-3
J gene: TRBJ1-1
clone size: -
CDR3 protein: CASSYLTGTGMNTEAFF
CDR3 DNA: TGTGCCAGCAGTTACTTAACAGGGACGGGTATGAACACTGAAGCTTTCTTT

D gene: -
V gene: TRBV5-1
J gene: TRBJ2-3
clone size: -
CDR3 protein: CASSPSTDTQYF
CDR3 DNA: TGCGCCAGCTCCCCCAGCACAGATACGCAGTATTTT

D gene: TRBD1
V gene: TRBV27
J gene: TRBJ2-6
clone size: few
CDR3 protein: CASSVGQGGSGANVLTF
CDR3 DNA: TGTGCCAGCAGTGTGGGACAGGGAGGCTCTGGGGCCAACGTCCTGACTTTC

D gene: TRBD2
V gene: TRBV6-4
J gene: TRBJ2-1
clone size: -
CDR3 protein: CASSDVAGVGNEQFF
CDR3 DNA: TGTGCCAGCAGTGACGTAGCGGGAGTGGGGAATGAGCAGTTCTTC

D gene: TRBD2
V gene: TRBV20-1
J gene: TRBJ2-1
clone size: -
CDR3 protein: CSASLSGSYNEQFF
CDR3 DNA: TGCAGTGCTAGTCTGAGCGGGAGTTACAATGAGCAGTTCTTC

D gene: -
V gene: TRBV11-1
J gene: TRBJ2-2
clone size: -
CDR3 protein: CASSLFKTGELFF
CDR3 DNA: TGTGCCAGCAGCTTATTTAAAACCGGGGAGCTGTTTTTT

D gene: -
V gene: TRBV6-5
J gene: TRBJ1-1
clone size: -
CDR3 protein: CASRETGLNTEAFF
CDR3 DNA: TGTGCCAGCAGAGAGACAGGTCTGAACACTGAAGCTTTCTTT

D gene: -
V gene: TRBV29-1
J gene: TRBJ2-1
clone size: few
CDR3 protein: CSVEGGGGLLGNEQFF
CDR3 DNA: TGCAGCGTTGAAGGAGGAGGCGGACTCCTGGGGAATGAGCAGTTCTTC

D gene: -
V gene: TRBV6-5
J gene: TRBJ2-5
clone size: -
CDR3 protein: CASSSLSKVETQYF
CDR3 DNA: TGTGCCAGCAGTAGCCTATCCAAAGTAGAGACCCAGTACTTC

D gene: -
V gene: TRBV7-2
J gene: TRBJ2-4
clone size: -
CDR3 protein: CASSLGIRDFLNF
CDR3 DNA: TGTGCCAGCAGCTTGGGGATTCGGGACTTCCTTAACTTC

D gene: TRBD1
V gene: TRBV3-1/TRBV3-2
J gene: TRBJ2-5
clone size: -
CDR3 protein: CATRDRGGETQYF
CDR3 DNA: TGTGCCACTCGTGACAGGGGAGGAGAGACCCAGTACTTC

D gene: -
V gene: TRBV10-3
J gene: TRBJ2-1
clone size: -
CDR3 protein: CAISEAGRYEQFF
CDR3 DNA: TGTGCCATCAGTGAGGCGGGGCGGTATGAGCAGTTCTTC

D gene: -
V gene: TRBV30
J gene: TRBJ1-1
clone size: -
CDR3 protein: CAWSDGGPEAFF
CDR3 DNA: TGTGCCTGGAGCGACGGAGGACCTGAAGCTTTCTTT

D gene: -
V gene: TRBV2
J gene: TRBJ1-3
clone size: -
CDR3 protein: CASSTLLGTWNSGNTIYF
CDR3 DNA: TGTGCCAGCAGTACACTCCTAGGGACCTGGAACTCTGGAAACACCATATATTTT

D gene: TRBD1
V gene: TRBV2
J gene: TRBJ2-4
clone size: -
CDR3 protein: CASRMTGRNIQYF
CDR3 DNA: TGTGCCAGCAGGATGACAGGGCGGAACATTCAGTACTTC

D gene: TRBD2
V gene: TRBV6-6
J gene: TRBJ2-7
clone size: once
CDR3 protein: CASSYGGRSYEQYF
CDR3 DNA: TGTGCCAGCAGTTACGGCGGGAGATCCTACGAGCAGTACTTC

D gene: TRBD2
V gene: TRBV19
J gene: TRBJ2-1
clone size: -
CDR3 protein: CASSPTLAGIYNEQFF
CDR3 DNA: TGTGCCAGTAGTCCCACCTTAGCGGGAATCTACAATGAGCAGTTCTTC

D gene: -
V gene: TRBV27
J gene: TRBJ1-1
clone size: -
CDR3 protein: CASSTTFGTEAFF
CDR3 DNA: TGTGCCAGCAGCACAACGTTTGGGACTGAAGCTTTCTTT

D gene: TRBD1
V gene: TRBV11-2
J gene: TRBJ1-6
clone size: -
CDR3 protein: CASSSRDRDPYNSPLHF
CDR3 DNA: TGTGCCAGCAGCTCCCGGGACAGGGATCCCTATAATTCACCCCTCCACTTT

D gene: -
V gene: TRBV6-2/TRBV6-3
J gene: TRBJ2-5
clone size: -
CDR3 protein: CASSYVGTETQYF
CDR3 DNA: TGTGCCAGCAGTTACGTAGGGACAGAGACCCAGTACTTC

D gene: TRBD2
V gene: TRBV27
J gene: TRBJ2-1
clone size: -
CDR3 protein: CASGLAGVSEQFF
CDR3 DNA: TGTGCCAGCGGACTAGCGGGAGTATCTGAGCAGTTCTTC

D gene: -
V gene: TRBV4-2
J gene: TRBJ2-1
clone size: few
CDR3 protein: CASSQDSTLGNEQFF
CDR3 DNA: TGTGCCAGCAGCCAAGATTCAACCCTAGGCAATGAGCAGTTCTTC

D gene: -
V gene: TRBV25-1
J gene: TRBJ1-2
clone size: -
CDR3 protein: CASSDQVHFYGYTF
CDR3 DNA: TGTGCCAGCAGTGATCAGGTTCACTTCTATGGCTACACCTTC

D gene: TRBD1
V gene: TRBV23-1
J gene: TRBJ2-1
clone size: -
CDR3 protein: CASTHRDRGSLPSYNEQFF
CDR3 DNA: TGCGCCAGCACTCACCGGGACAGGGGTAGTCTCCCCTCCTACAATGAGCAGTTCTTC

D gene: TRBD1
V gene: TRBV28
J gene: TRBJ2-6
clone size: -
CDR3 protein: CASSLPRRGHGANVLTF
CDR3 DNA: TGTGCCAGCAGTTTGCCACGCAGGGGGCATGGGGCCAACGTCCTGACTTTC